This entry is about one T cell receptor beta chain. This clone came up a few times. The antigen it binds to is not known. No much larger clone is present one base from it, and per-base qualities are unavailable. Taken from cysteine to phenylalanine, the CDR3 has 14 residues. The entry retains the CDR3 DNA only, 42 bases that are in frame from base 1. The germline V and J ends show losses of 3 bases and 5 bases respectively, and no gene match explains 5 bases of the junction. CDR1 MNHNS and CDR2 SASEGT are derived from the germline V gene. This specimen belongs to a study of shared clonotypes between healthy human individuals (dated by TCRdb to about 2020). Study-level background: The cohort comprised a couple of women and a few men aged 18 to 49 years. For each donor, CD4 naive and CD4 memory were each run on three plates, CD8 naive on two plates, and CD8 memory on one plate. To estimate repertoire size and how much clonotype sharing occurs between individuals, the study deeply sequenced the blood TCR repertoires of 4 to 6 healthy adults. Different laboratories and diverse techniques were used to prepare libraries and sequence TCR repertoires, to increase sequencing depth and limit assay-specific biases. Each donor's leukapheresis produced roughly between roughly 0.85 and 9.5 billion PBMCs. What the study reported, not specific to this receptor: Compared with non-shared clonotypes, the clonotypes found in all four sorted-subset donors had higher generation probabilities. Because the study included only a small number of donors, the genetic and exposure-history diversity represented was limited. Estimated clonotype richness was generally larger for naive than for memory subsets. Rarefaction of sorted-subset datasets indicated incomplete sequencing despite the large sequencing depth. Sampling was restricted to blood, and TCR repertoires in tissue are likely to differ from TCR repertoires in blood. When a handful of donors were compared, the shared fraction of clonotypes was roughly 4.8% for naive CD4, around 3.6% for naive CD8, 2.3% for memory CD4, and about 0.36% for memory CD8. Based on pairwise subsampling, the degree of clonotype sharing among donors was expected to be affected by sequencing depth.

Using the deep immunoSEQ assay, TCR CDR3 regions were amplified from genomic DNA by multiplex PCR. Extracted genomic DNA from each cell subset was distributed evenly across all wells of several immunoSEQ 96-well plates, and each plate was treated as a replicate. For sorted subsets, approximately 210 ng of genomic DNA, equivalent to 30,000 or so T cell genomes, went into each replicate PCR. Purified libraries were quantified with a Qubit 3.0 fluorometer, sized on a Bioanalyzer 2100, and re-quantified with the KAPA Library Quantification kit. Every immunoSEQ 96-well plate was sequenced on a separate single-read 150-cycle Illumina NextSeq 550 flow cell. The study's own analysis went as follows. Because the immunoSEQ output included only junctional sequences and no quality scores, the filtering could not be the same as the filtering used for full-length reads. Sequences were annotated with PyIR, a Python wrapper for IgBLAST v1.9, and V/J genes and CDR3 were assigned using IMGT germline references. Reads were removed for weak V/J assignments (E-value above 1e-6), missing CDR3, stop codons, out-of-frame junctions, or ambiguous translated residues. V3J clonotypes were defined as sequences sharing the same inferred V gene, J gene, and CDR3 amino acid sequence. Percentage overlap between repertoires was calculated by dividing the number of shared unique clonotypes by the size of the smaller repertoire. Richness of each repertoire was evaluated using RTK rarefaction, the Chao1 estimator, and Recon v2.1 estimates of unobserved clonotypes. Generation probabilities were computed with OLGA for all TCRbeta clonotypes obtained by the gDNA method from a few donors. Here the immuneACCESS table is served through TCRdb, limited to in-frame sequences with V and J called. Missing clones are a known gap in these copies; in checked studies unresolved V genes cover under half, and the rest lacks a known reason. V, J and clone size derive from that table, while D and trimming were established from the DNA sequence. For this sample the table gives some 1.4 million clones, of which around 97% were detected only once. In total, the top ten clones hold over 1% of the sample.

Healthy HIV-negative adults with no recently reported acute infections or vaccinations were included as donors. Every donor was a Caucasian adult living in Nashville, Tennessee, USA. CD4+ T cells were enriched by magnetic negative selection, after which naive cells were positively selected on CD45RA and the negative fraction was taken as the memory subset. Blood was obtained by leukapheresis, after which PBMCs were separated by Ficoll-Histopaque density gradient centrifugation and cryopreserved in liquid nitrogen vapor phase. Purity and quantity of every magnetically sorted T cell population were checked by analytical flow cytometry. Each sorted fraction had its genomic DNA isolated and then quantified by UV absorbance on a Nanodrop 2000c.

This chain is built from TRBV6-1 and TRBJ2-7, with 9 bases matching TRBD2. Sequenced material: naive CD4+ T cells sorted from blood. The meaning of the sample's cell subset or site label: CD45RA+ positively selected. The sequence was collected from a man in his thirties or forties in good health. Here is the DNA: TGTGCCAGCAGTGAGGCGGGAGGGCCCCACGAGCAGTACTTC. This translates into CASSEAGGPHEQYF.